The 15 T cell receptor beta chains listed next were all sequenced from one sample in a study of T cell responses to AZD1222 COVID-19 vaccine (dated by TCRdb to the early 2020s). Sample time point, as interpreted from the label and publication: baseline before first vaccination. The treatment or condition label for this specimen denotes: meningococcal conjugate vaccine given as trial control. The library was produced with the immunoSEQ multiplex PCR assay. This immuneACCESS table, as held by TCRdb, lists in-frame sequences with V and J called but not all clones. Of the missing ones, under half trace to an unresolved V gene in checked studies; the others have no known cause. The sample records 130,000 to 150,000 clones, 75% to 85% of which are singletons. The ten biggest clones cover less than 5% of the sample. The sequenced sample was peripheral blood, obtained on day 0 of MenACWY control vaccination. The receptors shown here come from an adult in good health.

The chain links TRBV29-1 to TRBJ2-7; maybe TRBD2 (5 bases). The CDR3 loop spans 12 amino acids. V was pared by 6 bases and J by 2 bases, with 11 bases between. CDR1 and CDR2 from the germline V gene are SQVTM and ANQGSEA. The DNA for the CDR3 is TGCAGCGTCGCGGACGGGACCTACGAGCAGTACTTC. Translated: CSVADGTYEQYF.

The rearrangement links TRBV7-8 to TRBJ2-1, with a possible D match to TRBD2 (7 bases). Germline CDR1 SGHVS, CDR2 FQNEAQ. With 2 bases removed from V and 2 bases from J, the gap between germline ends came to 16 bases. The CDR3 has 17 amino acids. The CDR3 sequence: CASSLRHAGATYNEQFF. CDR3 sequence (DNA): TGTGCCAGCAGCTTAAGGCATGCGGGGGCAACCTACAATGAGCAGTTCTTC.

The chain recombines TRBV5-5 with TRBJ1-1; a possible D gene is TRBD1 (5 bases). V was trimmed by 1 base and J by 5 bases, leaving 9 bases between them. Germline values: CDR1 SGHKS, CDR2 YYEKEE (reference sequence). The length of the CDR3 is 13 residues. In DNA, the CDR3 is TGTGCCAGCAGCTTGAGCAGGGAAACTGAAGCTTTCTTT. Translating gives CASSLSRETEAFF. Looking up the rest from reference TRBV5-5 and TRBJ1-1 gives the full variable domain: DAGVTQSPTHLIKTRGQQVTLRCSPISGHKSVSWYQQVLGQGPQFIFQYYEKEERGRGNFPDRFSARQFPNYSSELNVNALLLGDSALYLCASSLSRETEAFFGQGTRLTVV.

The chain joins TRBV5-4 to TRBJ2-1, with 8 bases identical to TRBD2. The CDR3 is 15 amino acids. Per the germline V gene, CDR1 is SGHNT and CDR2 is YYREEE (reference sequence). The V segment lost 0 bases and the J segment 4 bases; nucleotides outside the gene matches: 3. CDR3 nucleotides: TGTGCCAGCAGCTTGGAGCCTAGCGGGTACAATGAGCAGTTCTTC. It is translated as CASSLEPSGYNEQFF. Complete variable domain (other parts from reference TRBV5-4 and TRBJ2-1): ETGVTQSPTHLIKTRGQQVTLRCSSQSGHNTVSWYQQALGQGPQFIFQYYREEENGRGNFPPRFSGLQFPNYSSELNVNALELDDSALYLCASSLEPSGYNEQFFGPGTRLTVL.

The chain employs TRBV27 and TRBJ2-3; the match to TRBD2 covers 7 bases. V was clipped by 11 bases and J by 6 bases; unmatched bases: 11. Germline V CDR1 and CDR2: MNHEY, SMNVEV (reference sequence). The CDR3 is made up of 13 amino acids. Here the CDR3 DNA reads TGTGCCCGCCTAGAGGGGAGGGTGGATACGCAGTATTTT. Amino acids: CARLEGRVDTQYF.

J is TRBJ1-6 and V is TRBV7-7; D uncertain. V lost 3 bases to trimming and J lost 7 bases, with 7 bases between them. The CDR3 sequence is 13 residues long. The germline CDR1 and CDR2 sequences are SSHAT and FNYEAQ (reference sequence). For the CDR3, the DNA is TGTGCCAGCAGCTTCCGCGACAATTCACCCCTCCACTTT. Protein: CASSFRDNSPLHF.

J is TRBJ1-1 and V is TRBV7-8; D call uncertain. The CDR3 is 14 amino acids. Per the germline V gene, CDR1 is SGHVS and CDR2 is FQNEAQ. Between the trimmed V and J ends, which lost 5 bases and 3 bases, there was a span of 13 bases. The CDR3 reads CASSLGRRDTEAFF. The CDR3, as DNA: TGTGCCAGCAGCCTAGGTAGGAGGGACACTGAAGCTTTCTTT.

Comments on this clone: One end of the junction does not line up with germline, which may come from a read error. This chain joins TRBV30 and TRBJ1-2; TRBD1 aligns across 7 bases. The length of the CDR3 is 12 residues. CDR1 and CDR2 from the germline V gene are GTSNPN and SVGIG (reference sequence). CDR3 DNA: TGTGCCCGGAGACAGGGAATATATGGCTACACCTTC. Translating gives CARRQGIYGYTF.

The rearrangement joins TRBV27 to TRBJ2-1; D remains ambiguous. Germline-derived CDR1 and CDR2 are MNHEY and SMNVEV (reference sequence). The CDR3 is 15 residues long. Trimming took 7 bases from V and 2 from J, leaving 15 bases between them. CDR3 DNA sequence: TGTGCCAGCAAGGTCTTTGGGATTACCTACAATGAGCAGTTCTTC. It translates to CASKVFGITYNEQFF.

The gene calls are TRBV18 and TRBJ2-7; D is perhaps TRBD2 (6 bases). Germline CDR1 KGHSH, CDR2 LQKENI. Trimming removed 6 bases at V and 2 bases at J, with 14 bases between. The CDR3 consists of 14 residues. CDR3 sequence: CASSSGGVPYEQYF. The CDR3 DNA is TGTGCCAGCTCGTCCGGCGGGGTTCCCTACGAGCAGTACTTC. Looking up the rest from reference TRBV18 and TRBJ2-7 gives the full variable domain: NAGVMQNPRHLVRRRGQEARLRCSPMKGHSHVYWYRQLPEEGLKFMVYLQKENIIDESGMPKERFSAEFPKEGPSILRIQQVVRGDSAAYFCASSSGGVPYEQYFGPGTRLTVT.

V is TRBV6-5 and J is TRBJ1-1, with D perhaps matching TRBD1 (5 bases). The V and J ends lost 4 bases and 2 bases respectively, with 8 bases between them. The V gene's germline CDR1 is MNHEY and CDR2 SVGAGI. This CDR3 spans 13 amino acids. Written as DNA, the CDR3 is TGTGCCAGCAGTTGGGGGTCCAACACTGAAGCTTTCTTT. Translating it yields CASSWGSNTEAFF.

This clone turned up a few times. The chain employs TRBV5-1 and TRBJ1-6; no firm D call. Germline CDR1 reads SGHRS; CDR2 reads YFSETQ. The CDR3 spans 17 residues. V lost 3 bases and J lost 6, with 19 bases in between. The CDR3 bases are TGCGCCAGCAGCTCTAACGACGGACGGGCTGGTAATTCACCCCTCCACTTT. Its translation is CASSSNDGRAGNSPLHF.

The chain recombines TRBV7-9 with TRBJ2-2; 8 nucleotides line up with TRBD1. V dropped 5 bases and J dropped 7; count of bases not matched to a gene: 9. CDR1 SEHNR and CDR2 FQNEAQ come from the germline V gene (reference sequence). The CDR3 is 15 amino acids. The CDR3 spells CASSPPGTGSGELFF. Here the CDR3 DNA reads TGTGCCAGCAGCCCTCCCGGGACAGGCAGCGGGGAGCTGTTTTTT.

J is TRBJ2-3 and V is TRBV9, with TRBD2 identical over 16 bases. The trim removed 4 bases at V and 14 bases at J, leaving 7 bases unmatched. In germline, CDR1 is SGDLS, CDR2 YYNGEE. The CDR3 consists of 14 residues. Here the CDR3 reads CASSPGLAGGLWYF. The CDR3 DNA reads TGTGCCAGCAGCCCGGGACTAGCGGGGGGGCTCTGGTATTTT.

The V gene is TRBV2, the J gene TRBJ1-1, with D perhaps matching TRBD1 (5 bases). V lost 4 bases and J 7 bases, leaving 16 bases between the germline ends. This CDR3 contains 14 residues. Germline-derived CDR1 and CDR2 are SNHLY and FYNNEI. Here the CDR3 reads CASSVELLGGEAFF. CDR3 in DNA: TGTGCCAGCAGTGTGGAGTTACTGGGGGGTGAAGCTTTCTTT.